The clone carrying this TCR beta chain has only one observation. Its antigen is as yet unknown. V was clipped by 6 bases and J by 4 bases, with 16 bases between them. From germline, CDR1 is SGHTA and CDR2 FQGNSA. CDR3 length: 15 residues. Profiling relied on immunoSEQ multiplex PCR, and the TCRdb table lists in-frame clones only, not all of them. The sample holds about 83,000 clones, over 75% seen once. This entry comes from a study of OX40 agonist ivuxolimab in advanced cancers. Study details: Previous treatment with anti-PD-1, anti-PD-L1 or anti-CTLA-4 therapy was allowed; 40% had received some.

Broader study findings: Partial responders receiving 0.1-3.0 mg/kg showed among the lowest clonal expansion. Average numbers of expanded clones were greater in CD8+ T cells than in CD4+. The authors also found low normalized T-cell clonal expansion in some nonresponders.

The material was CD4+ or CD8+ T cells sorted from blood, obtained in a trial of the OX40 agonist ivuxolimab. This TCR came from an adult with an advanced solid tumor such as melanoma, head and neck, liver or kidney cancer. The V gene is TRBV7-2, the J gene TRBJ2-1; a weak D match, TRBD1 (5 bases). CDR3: CASSPDGASYNEQFF. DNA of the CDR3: TGTGCCAGCAGTCCAGATGGGGCGTCTTACAATGAGCAGTTCTTC.